This T cell receptor (beta chain) comes out of a study of T cell responses to AZD1222 COVID-19 vaccine. Using immunoSEQ multiplex PCR, the repertoire was profiled, and TCRdb retains in-frame clones only, with some absent. This table holds around 120,000 clones, 88% found once. CDR3 size: 14 residues. V was shortened by 0 bases and J by 7 bases, with 10 bases between the two germline ends. The germline V gene has CDR1 WNHNN and CDR2 SYGVQD (reference sequence). The sample consisted of peripheral blood, taken on day 0 of AZD1222 vaccination. J is TRBJ2-1 and V is TRBV10-1; no definite D call. The sequence was collected from an adult in good health. DNA for the CDR3: TGCGCCAGCAGTGAGTCGGAGAGAAGAAATGAGCAGTTCTTC. Its translation is CASSESERRNEQFF.